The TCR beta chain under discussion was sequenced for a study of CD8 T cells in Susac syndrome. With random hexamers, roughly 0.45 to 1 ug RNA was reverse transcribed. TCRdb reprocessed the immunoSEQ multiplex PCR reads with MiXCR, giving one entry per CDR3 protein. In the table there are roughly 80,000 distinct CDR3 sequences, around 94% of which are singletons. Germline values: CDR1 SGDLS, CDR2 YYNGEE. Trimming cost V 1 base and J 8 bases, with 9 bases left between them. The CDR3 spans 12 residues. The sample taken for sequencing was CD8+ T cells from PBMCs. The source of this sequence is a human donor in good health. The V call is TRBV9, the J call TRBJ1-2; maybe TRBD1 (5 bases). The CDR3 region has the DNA TGTGCCAGCAGCGTACAGGGTCGGGGCTACACCTTC. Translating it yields CASSVQGRGYTF.